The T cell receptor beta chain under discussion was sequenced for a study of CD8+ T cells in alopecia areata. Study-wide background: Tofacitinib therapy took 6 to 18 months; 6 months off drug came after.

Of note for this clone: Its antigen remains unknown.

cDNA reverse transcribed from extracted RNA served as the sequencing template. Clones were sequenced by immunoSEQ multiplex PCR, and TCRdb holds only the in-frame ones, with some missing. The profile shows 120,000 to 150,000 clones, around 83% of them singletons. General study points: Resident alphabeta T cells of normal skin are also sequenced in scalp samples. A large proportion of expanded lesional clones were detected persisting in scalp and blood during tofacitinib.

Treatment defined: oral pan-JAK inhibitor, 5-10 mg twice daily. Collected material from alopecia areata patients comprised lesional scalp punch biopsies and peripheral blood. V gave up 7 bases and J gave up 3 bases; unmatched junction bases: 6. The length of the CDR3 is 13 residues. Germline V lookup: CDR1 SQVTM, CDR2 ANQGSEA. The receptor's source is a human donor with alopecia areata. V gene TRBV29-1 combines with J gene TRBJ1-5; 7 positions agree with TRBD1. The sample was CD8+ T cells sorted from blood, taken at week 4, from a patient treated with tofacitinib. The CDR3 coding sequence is TGCAGCGCCAGGACAGGCCTCAATCAGCCCCAGCATTTT. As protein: CSARTGLNQPQHF.